This TCR beta chain was sequenced for a study of Ad26.COV2.S vaccination and SARS-CoV-2 variants. The wider study: The trial was COV1001 and the donor's arm was Ad26.COV2.S. Whole-study findings and limits: Total T cell responses, in the TCR breadth and depth analyses, may have been underestimated. People who got the vaccine had more spike-specific TCR breadth than people who got placebo.

Treatment in this sample: about 20 received Ad26.COV2.S at low or high dose, single or two shots; 5 received placebo; per-sample allocation not given. After the first vaccine or placebo injection, samples were drawn on day 63. The CDR3 length is 13 residues. CDR1 and CDR2 (germline): MDHEN, SYDVKM. V was shortened by 6 bases and J by 6 bases, with 12 bases between the two germline ends. In this sample, this clone turned up once. Its antigen is not identified. The assay was immunoSEQ multiplex PCR, and TCRdb's table has in-frame clones only and misses some. The table has about 420,000 clones, over 75% seen once.

This sequence was found in a person between 18 and 59 years old who received the Ad26.COV2.S COVID-19 vaccine or a placebo. This rearrangement joins TRBV28 to TRBJ1-3, with D unclear. Sequenced here: peripheral blood, sampled in a trial of Ad26.COV2.S vaccine versus placebo. The CDR3 DNA reads as TGTGCCAGCAGCAAACTCGGGAAAAACACCATATATTTT. Translating it yields CASSKLGKNTIYF.